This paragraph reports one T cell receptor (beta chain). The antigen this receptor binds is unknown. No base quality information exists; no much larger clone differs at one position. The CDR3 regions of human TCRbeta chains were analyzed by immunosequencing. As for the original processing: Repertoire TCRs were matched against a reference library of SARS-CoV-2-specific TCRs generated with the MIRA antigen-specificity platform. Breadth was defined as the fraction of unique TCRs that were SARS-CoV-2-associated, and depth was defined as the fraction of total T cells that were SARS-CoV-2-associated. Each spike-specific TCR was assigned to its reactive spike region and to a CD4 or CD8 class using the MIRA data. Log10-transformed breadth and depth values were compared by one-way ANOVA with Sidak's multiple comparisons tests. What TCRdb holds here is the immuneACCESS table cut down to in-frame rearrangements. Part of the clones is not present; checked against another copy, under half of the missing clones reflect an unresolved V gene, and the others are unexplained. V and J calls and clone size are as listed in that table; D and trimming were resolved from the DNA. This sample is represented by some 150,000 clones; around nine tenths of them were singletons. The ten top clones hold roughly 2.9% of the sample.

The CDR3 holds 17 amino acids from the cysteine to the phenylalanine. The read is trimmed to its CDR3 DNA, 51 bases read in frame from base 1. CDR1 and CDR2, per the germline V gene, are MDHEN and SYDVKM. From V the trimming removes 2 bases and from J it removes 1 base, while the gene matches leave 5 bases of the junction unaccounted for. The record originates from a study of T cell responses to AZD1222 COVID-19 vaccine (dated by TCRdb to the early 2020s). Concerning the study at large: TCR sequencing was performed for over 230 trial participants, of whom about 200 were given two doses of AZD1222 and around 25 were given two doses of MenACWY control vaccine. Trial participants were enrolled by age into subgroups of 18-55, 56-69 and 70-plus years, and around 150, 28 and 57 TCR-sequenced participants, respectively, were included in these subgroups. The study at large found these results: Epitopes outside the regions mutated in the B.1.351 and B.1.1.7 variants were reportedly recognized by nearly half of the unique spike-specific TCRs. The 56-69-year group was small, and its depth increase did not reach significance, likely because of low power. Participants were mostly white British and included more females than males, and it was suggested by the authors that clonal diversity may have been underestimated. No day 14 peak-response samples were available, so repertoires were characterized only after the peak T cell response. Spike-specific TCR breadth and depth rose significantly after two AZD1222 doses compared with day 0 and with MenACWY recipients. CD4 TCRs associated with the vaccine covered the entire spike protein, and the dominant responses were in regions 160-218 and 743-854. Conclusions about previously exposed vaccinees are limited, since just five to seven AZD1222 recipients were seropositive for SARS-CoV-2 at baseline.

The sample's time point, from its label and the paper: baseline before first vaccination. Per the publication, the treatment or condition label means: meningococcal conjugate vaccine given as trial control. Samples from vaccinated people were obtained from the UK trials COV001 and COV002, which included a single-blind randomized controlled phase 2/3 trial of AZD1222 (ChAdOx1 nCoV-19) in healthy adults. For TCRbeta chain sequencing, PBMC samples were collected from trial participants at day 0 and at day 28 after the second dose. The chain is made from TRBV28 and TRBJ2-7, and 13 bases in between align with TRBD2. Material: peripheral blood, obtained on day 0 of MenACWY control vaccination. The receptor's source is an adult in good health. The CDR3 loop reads CASSLVGLAGRSYEQYF. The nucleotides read TGTGCCAGCAGTTTAGTGGGACTAGCGGGACGGTCCTACGAGCAGTACTTC.